The source of this T cell receptor (beta chain) is a study of lymphopenia after photon versus proton radiotherapy. CDR3 length: 17 residues. This clone was recorded at least ten times. Its antigen is as yet unknown. Whole-study findings and limits: Under photons, naive T cells and diversity fell while effector/memory populations rose. Larger post-nadir TCR diversity loss correlated inversely with survival in deceased patients. Oligoclonal CD8+ Temra expansion after nadir drove photon patients' diversity drop.

Only in-frame clones appear in the TCRdb table, and some are missing; sequencing was by immunoSEQ multiplex PCR. The data contain roughly 30,000 clones, about 86% of them singletons. J is TRBJ2-7 and V is TRBV1; the D call TRBD2 from the table was never checked on the DNA. TRBV1 is a listed pseudogene. This specimen consisted of peripheral blood, obtained from a patient treated with proton-based radiotherapy. The origin of this receptor is a woman aged 60-75 years with cholangiocarcinoma. Some clones in this sample may be carry-over from other donors' samples. The CDR3 loop is CTSSQDRVRGGSYEQYF. Here the CDR3 DNA reads TGCACCAGCAGCCAAGATCGTGTCCGCGGGGGCTCCTACGAGCAGTACTTC.